Each of the 13 T cell receptor beta chains below was sequenced from the same sample in a study of identical twins. TCRdb re-derived calls from the 5' RACE reads in MiXCR, one entry per CDR3 protein. The sample holds about 470,000 distinct CDR3 sequences, roughly 26% seen once. The same sample was also studied in work on T cells expressing NK-cell markers.

Sequencing used CD4+ T cells sorted from blood. Receptor source: a woman younger than 30 in good health.

This rearrangement joins TRBV12-3 or TRBV12-4 to TRBJ2-7, with D perhaps matching TRBD2 (6 bases). The CDR3 is made up of 14 amino acids. V was shortened by 5 bases and J by 6 bases, with 17 bases between the two germline ends. The CDR3 here is CASSHRDSRREQYF. In DNA form, the CDR3 reads TGTGCCAGCAGTCACCGGGACTCCCGACGCGAGCAGTACTTC.

In this sample, this clonotype turned up a few times. The chain is built from TRBV11-3 and TRBJ2-1, with 9 bases aligning to TRBD2. Germline assignment: CDR1 SGHNT and CDR2 YENEEA. J gave up 8 bases and V 3 bases, and 5 bases lay outside the gene matches. The CDR3 totals 14 residues. Here the CDR3 DNA reads TGTGCCAGCAGCTTGCGGGGGGGCCGGGATGAGCAGTTCTTC. Its protein is CASSLRGGRDEQFF. The full variable domain, with the rest looked up from reference TRBV11-3 and TRBJ2-1, is EAGVVQSPRYKIIEKKQPVAFWCNPISGHNTLYWYLQNLGQGPELLIRYENEEAVDDSQLPKDRFSAERLKGVDSTLKIQPAELGDSAVYLCASSLRGGRDEQFFGPGTRLTVL.

In its sample, this clonotype was seen a few times. The chain couples TRBV29-1 to TRBJ1-1; 9 nucleotides match TRBD1. Germline CDR1 reads SQVTM; CDR2 reads ANQGSEA. There are 15 residues in the CDR3. V shed 4 bases and J 4 bases; nucleotides not matched to a gene: 10. CDR3 in amino acids: CSVAPQGASITEAFF. The CDR3 DNA reads TGCAGCGTTGCTCCACAGGGGGCGAGTATCACTGAAGCTTTCTTT.

The chain combines TRBV7-9 with TRBJ2-6; D not resolved. Trimming pared 1 base from V and 1 base from J, leaving 5 bases between. This CDR3 has 15 residues. Germline V gives CDR1 SEHNR, CDR2 FQNEAQ (reference sequence). The DNA of the CDR3 is TGTGCCAGCAGCTTAGATATATCTGGGGCCAACGTCCTGACTTTC. Protein sequence: CASSLDISGANVLTF.

V is TRBV5-1 and J is TRBJ1-1, with 8 bases identical to TRBD1. The V gene's germline CDR1 is SGHRS and CDR2 YFSETQ. This CDR3 is 15 amino acids long. V gave up 4 bases and J gave up 1 base; unmatched junction bases: 6. CDR3 nucleotide sequence: TGCGCCAGCAGCGTATCCGGGACAGGGAACACTGAAGCTTTCTTT. It specifies CASSVSGTGNTEAFF.

A few counts support this clonotype. This chain joins TRBV20-1 and TRBJ2-3; 7 bases agree with TRBD2. The V and J ends lost 2 bases and 4 bases, in that order; junction bases with no gene match: 3. CDR1 and CDR2 (germline): DFQATT, SNEGSKA (reference sequence). The CDR3 totals 13 residues. DNA for the CDR3: TGCAGTGCTAGATCCGGACTAGCAGATACGCAGTATTTT. Translating it yields CSARSGLADTQYF.

This clonotype was found once. The chain combines TRBV7-2 with TRBJ2-1, with TRBD2 matching 9 bases. CDR1 and CDR2 (germline): SGHTA, FQGNSA. The ends lost 5 bases at V and 6 bases at J; junction bases unmatched: 8. The CDR3 length is 15 residues. The CDR3 protein is CASSRAGGGGNEQFF. The CDR3 DNA reads as TGTGCCAGCAGCCGAGCGGGAGGAGGGGGCAATGAGCAGTTCTTC.

V gene TRBV12-3 or TRBV12-4 combines with J gene TRBJ2-5, with 8 bases matching TRBD1. The CDR3 is 14 residues long. With 3 bases clipped from V and 3 bases from J, the junction kept 3 bases outside the gene matches. The DNA for the CDR3 is TGTGCCAGCAGTTTGCTGGGACAGGAAGAGACCCAGTACTTC. It translates to CASSLLGQEETQYF.

The chain couples TRBV7-9 to TRBJ1-1, with a possible D match to TRBD1 (5 bases). The V end lost 3 bases, the J end lost 3 bases, and 11 bases lay between the germline ends. This CDR3 region has 14 residues. The germline V gene has CDR1 SEHNR and CDR2 FQNEAQ (reference sequence). The CDR3 nucleotides are TGTGCCAGCAGCTTTCAGGGCACGGACACTGAAGCTTTCTTT. Amino acids: CASSFQGTDTEAFF.

This clonotype was counted a few times. The rearrangement links TRBV29-1 to TRBJ1-1, with D perhaps matching TRBD1 (6 bases). The CDR3 length is 13 residues. V shed 4 bases and J shed 4 bases, with 13 bases lying between them. CDR1 is SQVTM and CDR2 is ANQGSEA in the germline V gene. The CDR3 nucleotides are TGCAGCGTTGGGGGACACCTGGGCACTGAAGCTTTCTTT. Translated, it gives CSVGGHLGTEAFF.

The V call is TRBV20-1, the J call TRBJ2-5, with a weak D call TRBD2 (6 bases). The germline V and J ends were trimmed by 1 base and 5 bases, with 14 bases remaining between them. Germline-derived CDR1 and CDR2 are DFQATT and SNEGSKA (reference sequence). The CDR3 contains 14 residues. CDR3 sequence reads: CSARGREARETQYF. The DNA of the CDR3 is TGCAGTGCTAGAGGGAGGGAGGCTAGGGAGACCCAGTACTTC.

Written as DNA, the CDR3 is TGTGCCAGCAGTTTGAGGGCTGGAAACACCATATATTTT. It encodes CASSLRAGNTIYF. The V gene is TRBV12-3 or TRBV12-4, the J gene TRBJ1-3; the D is unclear. Trimming took off 3 bases at V and 2 bases at J, with 5 bases between the two ends. This CDR3 region has 13 residues.

This clonotype was counted once. V usage is TRBV5-1 and J usage is TRBJ2-2, with TRBD1 matching over 7 bases. This CDR3 spans 16 amino acids. Unmatched junction bases numbered 9, after V lost 3 bases and J lost 4 bases. Germline loops: CDR1 SGHRS, CDR2 YFSETQ. The CDR3 region has the DNA TGCGCCAGCAGCTGGGGTGACAGGGAAATCACCGGGGAGCTGTTTTTT. It translates to CASSWGDREITGELFF.